Presented here are 15 T cell receptor beta chains from one specimen sequenced in a study of vaccination and CD4 T cells after COVID-19. Sequencing of cultured CD4+ T cell DNA used the Oncomine TCR Beta short-read assay. Using its own MiXCR run on the PCR reads, TCRdb lists one record per CDR3 protein. The table lists some 16,000 distinct CDR3 sequences, roughly 43% of them singletons, with approximately 7% in the top ten. No antigen has been identified for these receptors. Described treatment: 10-day PBMC culture with coronavirus spike peptide pools or control peptides (ViraFEST assay). The sample here was CD4+ T cells from blood, cultured in vitro, taken after SARS-CoV-2 vaccination. These receptors all come from a human donor who had recovered from COVID-19.

CDR3 loop: CASKESRISTGALAKNIQYF. The CDR3 DNA sequence: TGTGCCAGCAAAGAATCCAGGATAAGCACGGGAGCGCTAGCCAAAAACATTCAGTACTTC. V is TRBV2 and J is TRBJ2-4; tentative D call: TRBD2 (6 bases). Germline CDR1 and CDR2: SNHLY and FYNNEI. V gave up 7 bases and J gave up 0 bases, with 28 bases separating them. The CDR3 contains 20 residues.

The chain has TRBV18 and TRBJ2-1; D may be TRBD2 (6 bases). V was trimmed by 7 bases and J by 4 bases, leaving 17 bases between them. This CDR3 is built from 15 residues. CDR1 and CDR2 (germline): KGHSH, LQKENI. In DNA, the CDR3 is TGTGCCAGCTACGACCGGAACGCGGGATACAATGAGCAGTTCTTC. This sequence encodes CASYDRNAGYNEQFF. The complete variable domain, with remaining parts taken from reference TRBV18 and TRBJ2-1, reads NAGVMQNPRHLVRRRGQEARLRCSPMKGHSHVYWYRQLPEEGLKFMVYLQKENIIDESGMPKERFSAEFPKEGPSILRIQQVVRGDSAAYFCASYDRNAGYNEQFFGPGTRLTVL.

The V and J genes are TRBV19 and TRBJ2-3; possibly TRBD1 or TRBD2 for D (5 bases each). V was trimmed by 0 bases and J by 8 bases, leaving 15 bases between them. CDR1 and CDR2 from the germline V gene are LNHDA and SQIVND (reference sequence). CDR3 length: 15 amino acids. Written as DNA, the CDR3 is TGTGCCAGTAGTATAGATTTAAGGCAGGGAGCTACGCAGTATTTT. It translates to CASSIDLRQGATQYF.

This chain joins TRBV19 and TRBJ1-6, with TRBD1 as a possible D gene (5 bases). Germline CDR1 and CDR2: LNHDA and SQIVND (reference sequence). V was trimmed by 3 bases and J by 6 bases, leaving 12 bases between them. The length of the CDR3 is 15 residues. CDR3 sequence (DNA): TGTGCCAGTAGTATTGATTGGGGGTCTAATTCACCCCTCCACTTT. Translation gives CASSIDWGSNSPLHF.

The J gene is TRBJ2-7, the V gene TRBV30, with no clear D. V was pared by 5 bases and J by 5 bases, with 22 bases between. Germline V CDR1 and CDR2: GTSNPN, SVGIG (reference sequence). CDR3 length: 15 amino acids. CDR3 amino acids: CAWGHKLGQWDEQYF. CDR3 DNA: TGTGCCTGGGGTCACAAATTAGGGCAATGGGACGAGCAGTACTTC.

J is TRBJ1-2 and V is TRBV28; 8 bases are a match to TRBD1. The CDR3 is 16 residues long. J lost 5 bases, V lost 2 bases, and 10 bases had no gene match. Germline lookup yields CDR1 MDHEN and CDR2 SYDVKM. The DNA for the CDR3 is TGTGCCAGCAGTTTAAGACCCGGACAGGGCCAGTATGGCTACACCTTC. It is translated as CASSLRPGQGQYGYTF.

The chain combines TRBV7-8 with TRBJ1-4; D uncertain. The CDR3 has 13 residues. V lost 1 base and J lost 12, with 12 bases in between. Germline V CDR1 and CDR2: SGHVS, FQNEAQ. The CDR3 coding sequence is TGTGCCAGCAGCTTAGGCTTTGCGGGCCAACTGTTTTTT. Protein: CASSLGFAGQLFF. The variable domain in full, with the rest retrieved from reference TRBV7-8 and TRBJ1-4, is GAGVSQSPRYKVAKRGQDVALRCDPISGHVSLFWYQQALGQGPEFLTYFQNEAQLDKSGLPSDRFFAERPEGSVSTLKIQRTQQEDSAVYLCASSLGFAGQLFFGSGTQLSVL.

This chain connects TRBV6-2 or TRBV6-3 to TRBJ2-7; possibly TRBD2 for D (5 bases). The CDR3 runs to 12 residues. Germline V CDR1 and CDR2: MNHEY, SVGEGT. The V gene lost 8 bases and the J gene lost 8 bases, with 16 bases spanning the gap. The CDR3 here is CASSDYGIKQYF. CDR3 in DNA: TGTGCCAGCTCCGATTACGGGATTAAGCAGTACTTC.

The chain is built from TRBV5-4 and TRBJ2-4; 8 nucleotides match TRBD2. Germline V gene data show CDR1 as SGHNT and CDR2 as YYREEE (reference sequence). V shed 1 base and J 1 base; nucleotides not matched to a gene: 1. CDR3 length equals 15 residues. In DNA form, the CDR3 reads TGTGCCAGCAGCTTGCGCGGGGGGGCCAAAAACATTCAGTACTTC. This encodes CASSLRGGAKNIQYF.

The chain uses TRBV20-1 and TRBJ1-6; 11 bases are a match to TRBD1. V shed 5 bases, J shed 11 bases, and the junction held 11 bases outside the gene matches. CDR3 length: 15 amino acids. Germline V gene sequence: CDR1 DFQATT, CDR2 SNEGSKA (reference sequence). The CDR3 nucleotides are TGCAGTGCTGAGGGCGGGACAGGGGGTTCGGCACCCCTCCACTTT. It translates to CSAEGGTGGSAPLHF.

The V gene is TRBV2, the J gene TRBJ1-3, with 9 bases fitting TRBD1. Germline CDR1 is SNHLY and CDR2 is FYNNEI. With V trimmed by 6 bases and J by 4 bases, 4 bases remained unmatched. This CDR3 is built from 14 residues. The CDR3 protein is CASSGDRAGNTIYF. The CDR3 DNA sequence: TGTGCCAGCAGCGGGGACAGGGCCGGAAACACCATATATTTT. Based on the CDR3 plus reference TRBV2 and TRBJ1-3, the full variable domain is EPEVTQTPSHQVTQMGQEVILRCVPISNHLYFYWYRQILGQKVEFLVSFYNNEISEKSEIFDDQFSVERPDGSNFTLKIRSTKLEDSAMYFCASSGDRAGNTIYFGEGSWLTVV.

This clonotype was counted between two and nine times. The chain employs TRBV19 and TRBJ1-5; D is perhaps TRBD1 (6 bases). The CDR3 runs 17 residues. Trimming pared 4 bases from V and 2 bases from J, leaving 18 bases between. Germline V gene data show CDR1 as LNHDA and CDR2 as SQIVND (reference sequence). The CDR3 region is CASSTDRSGVGNQPQHF. CDR3 nucleotide sequence: TGTGCCAGTAGTACCGACAGGTCGGGAGTGGGCAATCAGCCCCAGCATTTT.

In this sample, this clonotype turned up a few times. The chain joins TRBV20-1 to TRBJ1-1, with TRBD1 matching 7 bases. Germline CDR1 and CDR2: DFQATT and SNEGSKA (reference sequence). With V trimmed by 3 bases and J by 0 bases, 4 bases remained unmatched. The CDR3 is 14 amino acids. The CDR3 coding sequence is TGCAGTGCTAGCCCAGGGACAGTGAACACTGAAGCTTTCTTT. This translates into CSASPGTVNTEAFF.

In the case of this clonotype: One end of the junction fails to match germline, which may point to a read error. This rearrangement joins TRBV6-2 or TRBV6-3 to TRBJ2-3; TRBD2 matches at 12 bases. Germline CDR1 and CDR2: MNHEY and SVGEGT. The CDR3 is 15 amino acids. CDR3 nucleotides: TGTGCCAGCAGTTTGACTAGCGGGAGCACAGTTACGCAGTATTTT. Protein: CASSLTSGSTVTQYF.

The chain joins TRBV20-1 to TRBJ2-6, with TRBD2 matching 9 bases. Germline V gene data show CDR1 as DFQATT and CDR2 as SNEGSKA (reference sequence). The ends lost 8 bases at V and 1 base at J; junction bases unmatched: 9. The CDR3 spans 16 residues. CDR3 residues: CSSNGGRASGANVLTF. For the CDR3, the DNA is TGCAGTTCCAATGGCGGGAGGGCTTCTGGGGCCAACGTCCTGACTTTC.